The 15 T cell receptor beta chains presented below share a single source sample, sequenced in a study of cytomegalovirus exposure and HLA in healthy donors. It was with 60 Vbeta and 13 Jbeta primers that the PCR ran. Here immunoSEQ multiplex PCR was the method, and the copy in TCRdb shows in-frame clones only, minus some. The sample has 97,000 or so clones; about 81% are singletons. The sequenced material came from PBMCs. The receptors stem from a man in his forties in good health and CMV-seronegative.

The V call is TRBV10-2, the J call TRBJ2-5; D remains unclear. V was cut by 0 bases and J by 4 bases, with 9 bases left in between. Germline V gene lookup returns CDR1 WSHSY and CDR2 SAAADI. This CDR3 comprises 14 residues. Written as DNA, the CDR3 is TGCGCCAGCAGTGAGTCGTGGGCCGGAGAGACCCAGTACTTC. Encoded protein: CASSESWAGETQYF.

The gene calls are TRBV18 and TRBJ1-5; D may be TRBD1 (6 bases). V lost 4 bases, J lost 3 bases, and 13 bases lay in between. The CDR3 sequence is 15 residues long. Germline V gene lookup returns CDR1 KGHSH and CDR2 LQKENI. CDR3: CASSLSGHINQPQHF. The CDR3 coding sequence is TGTGCCAGCTCACTCTCGGGACACATCAATCAGCCCCAGCATTTT.

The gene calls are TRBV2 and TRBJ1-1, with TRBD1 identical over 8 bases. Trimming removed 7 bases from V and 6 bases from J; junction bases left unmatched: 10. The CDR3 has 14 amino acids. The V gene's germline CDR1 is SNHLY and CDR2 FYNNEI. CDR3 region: CASKLWDRLPEAFF. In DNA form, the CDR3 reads TGTGCCAGCAAACTTTGGGACAGGCTCCCTGAAGCTTTCTTT.

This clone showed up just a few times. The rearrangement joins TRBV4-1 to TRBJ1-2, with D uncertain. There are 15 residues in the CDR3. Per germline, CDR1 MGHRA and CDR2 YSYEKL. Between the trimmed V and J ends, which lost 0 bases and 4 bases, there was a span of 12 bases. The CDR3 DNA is TGCGCCAGCAGCCAAGATCCGGGTTTAGGCTATGGCTACACCTTC. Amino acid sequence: CASSQDPGLGYGYTF.

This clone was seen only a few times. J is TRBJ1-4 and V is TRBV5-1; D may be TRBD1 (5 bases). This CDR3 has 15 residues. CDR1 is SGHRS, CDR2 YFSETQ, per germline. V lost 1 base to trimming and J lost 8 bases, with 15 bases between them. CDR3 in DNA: TGCGCCAGCAGCTTGATTGGGGCGAGAGAGGAAAAACTGTTTTTT. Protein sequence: CASSLIGAREEKLFF.

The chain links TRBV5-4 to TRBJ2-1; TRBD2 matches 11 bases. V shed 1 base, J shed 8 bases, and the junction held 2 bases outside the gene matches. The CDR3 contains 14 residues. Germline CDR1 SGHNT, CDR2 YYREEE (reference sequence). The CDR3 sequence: CASSLRSGGDEQFF. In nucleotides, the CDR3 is TGTGCCAGCAGCTTGCGTAGCGGGGGGGATGAGCAGTTCTTC. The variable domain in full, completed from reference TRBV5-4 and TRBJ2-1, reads ETGVTQSPTHLIKTRGQQVTLRCSSQSGHNTVSWYQQALGQGPQFIFQYYREEENGRGNFPPRFSGLQFPNYSSELNVNALELDDSALYLCASSLRSGGDEQFFGPGTRLTVL.

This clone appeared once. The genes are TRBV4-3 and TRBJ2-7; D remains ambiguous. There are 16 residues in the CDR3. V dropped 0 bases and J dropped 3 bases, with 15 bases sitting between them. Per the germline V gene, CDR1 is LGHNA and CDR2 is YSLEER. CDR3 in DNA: TGCGCCAGCAGCCAAGATTCTAGACTTTCTGGCTACGAGCAGTACTTC. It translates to CASSQDSRLSGYEQYF.

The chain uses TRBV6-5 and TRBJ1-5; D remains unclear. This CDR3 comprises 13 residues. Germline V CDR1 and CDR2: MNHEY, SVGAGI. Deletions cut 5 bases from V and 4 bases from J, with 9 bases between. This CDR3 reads CASSPVVNQPQHF. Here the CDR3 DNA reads TGTGCCAGCAGTCCTGTAGTTAATCAGCCCCAGCATTTT.

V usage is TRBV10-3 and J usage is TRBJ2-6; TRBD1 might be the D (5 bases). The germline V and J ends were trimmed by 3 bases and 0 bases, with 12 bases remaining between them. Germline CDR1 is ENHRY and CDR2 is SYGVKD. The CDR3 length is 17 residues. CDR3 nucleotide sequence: TGTGCCATCAGTGACCTAACAGGTCACTCTGGGGCCAACGTCCTGACTTTC. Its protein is CAISDLTGHSGANVLTF.

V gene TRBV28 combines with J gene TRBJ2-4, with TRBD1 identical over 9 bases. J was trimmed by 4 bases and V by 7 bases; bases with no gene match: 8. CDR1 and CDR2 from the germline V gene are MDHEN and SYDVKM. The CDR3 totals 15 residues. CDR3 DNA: TGTGCCAGCAACCTACGGACAGGGGCAAAAAACATTCAGTACTTC. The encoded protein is CASNLRTGAKNIQYF.

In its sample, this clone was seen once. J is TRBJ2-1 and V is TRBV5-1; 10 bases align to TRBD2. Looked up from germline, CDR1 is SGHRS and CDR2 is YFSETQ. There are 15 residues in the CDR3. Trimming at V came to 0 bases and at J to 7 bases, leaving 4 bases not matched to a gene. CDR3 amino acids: CASSLALAGANEQFF. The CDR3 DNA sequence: TGCGCCAGCAGCTTGGCTCTAGCGGGGGCAAATGAGCAGTTCTTC.

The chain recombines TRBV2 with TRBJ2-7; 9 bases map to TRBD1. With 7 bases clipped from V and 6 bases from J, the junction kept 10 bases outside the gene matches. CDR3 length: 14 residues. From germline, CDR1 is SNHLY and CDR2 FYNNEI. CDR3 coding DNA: TGTGCCAGCAAGGAACCGGGACAGGGCCGCGAGCAGTACTTC. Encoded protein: CASKEPGQGREQYF. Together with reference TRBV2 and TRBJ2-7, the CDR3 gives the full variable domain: EPEVTQTPSHQVTQMGQEVILRCVPISNHLYFYWYRQILGQKVEFLVSFYNNEISEKSEIFDDQFSVERPDGSNFTLKIRSTKLEDSAMYFCASKEPGQGREQYFGPGTRLTVT.

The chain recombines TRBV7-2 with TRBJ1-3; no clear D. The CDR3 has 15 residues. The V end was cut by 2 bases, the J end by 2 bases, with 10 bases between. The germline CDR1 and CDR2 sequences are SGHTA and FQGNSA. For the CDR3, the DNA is TGTGCCAGCAGCTTAAATCCGGGTGCTGGAAACACCATATATTTT. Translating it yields CASSLNPGAGNTIYF. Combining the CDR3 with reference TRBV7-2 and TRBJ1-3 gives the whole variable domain GAGVSQSPSNKVTEKGKDVELRCDPISGHTALYWYRQSLGQGLEFLIYFQGNSAPDKSGLPSDRFSAERTGGSVSTLTIQRTQQEDSAVYLCASSLNPGAGNTIYFGEGSWLTVV.

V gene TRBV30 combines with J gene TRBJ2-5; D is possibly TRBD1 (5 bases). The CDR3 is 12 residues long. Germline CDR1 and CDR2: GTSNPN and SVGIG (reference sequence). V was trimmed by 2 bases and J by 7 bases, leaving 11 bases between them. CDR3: CAWSPDSWTQYF. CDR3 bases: TGTGCCTGGAGTCCCGACAGCTGGACCCAGTACTTC.

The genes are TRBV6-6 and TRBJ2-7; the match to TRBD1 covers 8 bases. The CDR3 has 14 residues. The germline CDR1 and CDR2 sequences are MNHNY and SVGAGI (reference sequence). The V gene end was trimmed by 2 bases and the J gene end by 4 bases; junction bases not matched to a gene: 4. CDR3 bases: TGTGCCAGCAGTTACAGGACAGGGTTTTACGAGCAGTACTTC. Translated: CASSYRTGFYEQYF.